The present T cell receptor (beta chain) was sequenced within a study of blood T cell repertoires in COVID-19. On the study more broadly: Sites across the United States, Italy and Spain contributed samples from acute and convalescent COVID-19. T cells, B-cell-depleted T cells, or PBMCs supplied cDNA or gDNA.

In the authors' workflow: Nucleated cell number was recorded as an estimate derived from reference gene primer amplification. Repertoires were generated with immunoSEQ multiplex PCR, while TCRdb's copy carries only in-frame clones and drops some. V and J calls and clone size are copied from that table; D and trimming were computed from the DNA. The sample has over 150,000 clones; roughly 84% are singletons. Trimming removed 0 bases at V and 5 bases at J, with 15 bases between. CDR1 and CDR2 (germline): SGDLS, YYNGEE. The CDR3 runs 15 residues. Sequenced sample: peripheral blood. This clonotype was sampled from a man aged 50 to 59 with active or convalescent COVID-19. This chain uses TRBV9 with TRBJ2-7; possible D gene TRBD1, 5 bases. The CDR3 here is CASSVDPSGNNEQYF. CDR3 sequence (DNA): TGTGCCAGCAGCGTAGATCCCTCAGGGAACAACGAGCAGTACTTC.